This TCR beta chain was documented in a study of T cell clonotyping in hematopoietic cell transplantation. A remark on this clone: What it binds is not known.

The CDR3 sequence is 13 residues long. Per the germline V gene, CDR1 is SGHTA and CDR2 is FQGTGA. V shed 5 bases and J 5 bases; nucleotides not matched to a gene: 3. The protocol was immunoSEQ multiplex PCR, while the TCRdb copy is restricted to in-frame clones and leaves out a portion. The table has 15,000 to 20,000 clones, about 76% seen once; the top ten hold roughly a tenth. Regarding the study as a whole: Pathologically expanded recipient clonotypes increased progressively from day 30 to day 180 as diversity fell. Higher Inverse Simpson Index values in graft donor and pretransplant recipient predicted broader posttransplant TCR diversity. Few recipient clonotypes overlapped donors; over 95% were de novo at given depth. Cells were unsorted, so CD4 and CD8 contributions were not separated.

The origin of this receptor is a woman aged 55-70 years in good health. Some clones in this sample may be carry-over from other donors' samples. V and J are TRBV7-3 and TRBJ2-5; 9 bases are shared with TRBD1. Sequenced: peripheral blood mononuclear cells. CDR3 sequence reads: CASSPTGGETQYF. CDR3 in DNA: TGTGCCAGCAGCCCGACAGGGGGGGAGACCCAGTACTTC. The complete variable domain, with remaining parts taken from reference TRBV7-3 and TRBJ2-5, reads GAGVSQTPSNKVTEKGKYVELRCDPISGHTALYWYRQSLGQGPEFLIYFQGTGAADDSGLPNDRFFAVRPEGSVSTLKIQRTERGDSAVYLCASSPTGGETQYFGPGTRLLVL.